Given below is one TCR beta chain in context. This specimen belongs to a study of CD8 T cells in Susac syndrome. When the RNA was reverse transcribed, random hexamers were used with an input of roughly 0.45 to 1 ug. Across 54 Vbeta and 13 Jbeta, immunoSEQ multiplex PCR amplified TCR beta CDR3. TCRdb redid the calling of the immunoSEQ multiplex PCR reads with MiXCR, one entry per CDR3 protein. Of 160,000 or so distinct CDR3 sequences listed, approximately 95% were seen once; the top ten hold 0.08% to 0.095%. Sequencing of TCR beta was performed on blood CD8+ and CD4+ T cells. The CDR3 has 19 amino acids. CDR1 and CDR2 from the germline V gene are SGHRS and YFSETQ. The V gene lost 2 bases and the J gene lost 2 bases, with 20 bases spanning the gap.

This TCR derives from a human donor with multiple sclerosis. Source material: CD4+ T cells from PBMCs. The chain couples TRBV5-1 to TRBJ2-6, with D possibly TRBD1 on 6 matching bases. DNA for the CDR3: TGCGCCAGCAGCTTCCGCCCCGGGACACCATCCCCTGGGGCCAACGTCCTGACTTTC. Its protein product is CASSFRPGTPSPGANVLTF.